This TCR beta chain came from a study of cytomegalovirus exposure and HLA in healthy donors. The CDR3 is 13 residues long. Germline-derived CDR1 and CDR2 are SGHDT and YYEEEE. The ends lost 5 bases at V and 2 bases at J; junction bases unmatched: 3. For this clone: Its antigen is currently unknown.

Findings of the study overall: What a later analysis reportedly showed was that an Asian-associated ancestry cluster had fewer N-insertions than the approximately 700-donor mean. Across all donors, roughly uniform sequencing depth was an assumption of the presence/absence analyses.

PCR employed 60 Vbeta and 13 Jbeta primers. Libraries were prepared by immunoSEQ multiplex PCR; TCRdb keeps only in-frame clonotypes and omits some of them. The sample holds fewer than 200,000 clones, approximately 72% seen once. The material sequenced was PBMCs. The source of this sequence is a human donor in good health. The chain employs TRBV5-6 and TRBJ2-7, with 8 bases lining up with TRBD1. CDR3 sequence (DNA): TGTGCCAGCAGGGGGACAGGACCCTACGAGCAGTACTTC. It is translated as CASRGTGPYEQYF.